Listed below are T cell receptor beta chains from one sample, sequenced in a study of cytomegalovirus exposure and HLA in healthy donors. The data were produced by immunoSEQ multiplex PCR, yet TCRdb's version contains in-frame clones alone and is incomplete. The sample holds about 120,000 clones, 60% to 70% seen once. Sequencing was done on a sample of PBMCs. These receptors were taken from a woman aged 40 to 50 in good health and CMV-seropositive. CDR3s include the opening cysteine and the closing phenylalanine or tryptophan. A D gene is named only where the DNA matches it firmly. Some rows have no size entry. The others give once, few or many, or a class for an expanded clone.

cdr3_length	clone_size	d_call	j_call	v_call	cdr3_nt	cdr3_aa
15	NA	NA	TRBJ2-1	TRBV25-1	TGTGCCAGCAGTGACACAGGGAGCTCCTACAATGAGCAGTTCTTC	CASSDTGSSYNEQFF
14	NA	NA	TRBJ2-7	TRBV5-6	TGTGCCAGCAGCTTTTTGGCGATCGACTACGAGCAGTACTTC	CASSFLAIDYEQYF
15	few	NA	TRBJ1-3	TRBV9	TGTGCCAGCAGCCGCGAAACAGGGTCTGGAAACACCATATATTTT	CASSRETGSGNTIYF
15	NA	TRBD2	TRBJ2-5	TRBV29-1	TGCAGCGCAGACGGGCTAGCGGGACACCAAGAGACCCAGTACTTC	CSADGLAGHQETQYF
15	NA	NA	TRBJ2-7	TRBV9	TGTGCCAGCAGCGTAGAAGGACATGGGGACTACGAGCAGTACTTC	CASSVEGHGDYEQYF
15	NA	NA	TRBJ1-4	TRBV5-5	TGTGCCAGCAGCTTGGCCTGGGGAGTTAATGAAAAACTGTTTTTT	CASSLAWGVNEKLFF
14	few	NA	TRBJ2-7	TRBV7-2	TGTGCCAGCAGGATACAGGGTCTGGGGTACGAGCAGTACTTC	CASRIQGLGYEQYF
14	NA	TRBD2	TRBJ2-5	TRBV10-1	TGCGCCAGCAGTGACGGGGGGTACCAAGAGACCCAGTACTTC	CASSDGGYQETQYF
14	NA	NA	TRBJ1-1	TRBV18	TGTGCCAGCTCACCTAATACGGGGGGCACTGAAGCTTTCTTT	CASSPNTGGTEAFF
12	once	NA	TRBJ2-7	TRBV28	TGTGCCAGCAGTTTAGGCCACTACGAGCAGTACTTC	CASSLGHYEQYF
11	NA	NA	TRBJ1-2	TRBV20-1	TGCAGTGCTAGAGAATCGACGGGAGGACACTTC	CSARESTGGHF
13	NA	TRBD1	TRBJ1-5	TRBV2	TGTGCCTCGGACAGGGAAAGGCATCAGCCCCAGCATTTT	CASDRERHQPQHF
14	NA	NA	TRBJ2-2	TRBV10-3	TGTGCCATCAGGGACTACCCGAACACCGGGGAGCTGTTTTTT	CAIRDYPNTGELFF
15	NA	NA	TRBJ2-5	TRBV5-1	TGCGCCAGCAGCTTGGGGTCGCCAGCGCGAGAGACCCAGTACTTC	CASSLGSPARETQYF
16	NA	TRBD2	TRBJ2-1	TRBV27	TGTGCCAGCAGGGGGGGCAGCGGGAGCTCCTACAATGAGCAGTTCTTC	CASRGGSGSSYNEQFF
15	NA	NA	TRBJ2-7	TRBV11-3	TGTGCCAGCAGCTTAGCTTCGGGGGGCACAGGCGAGCAGTACTTC	CASSLASGGTGEQYF
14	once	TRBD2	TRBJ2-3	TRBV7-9	TGTGCCAGCGGGGGGACTAGCGGCACAGATACGCAGTATTTT	CASGGTSGTDTQYF
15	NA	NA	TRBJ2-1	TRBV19	TGTGCCAGTAGTCCCGACAGGAGCTCCTACAATGAGCAGTTCTTC	CASSPDRSSYNEQFF
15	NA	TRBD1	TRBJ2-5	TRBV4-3	TGCGCCAGCAGCCAAGGGACAGGGCAGGAAGAGACCCAGTACTTC	CASSQGTGQEETQYF
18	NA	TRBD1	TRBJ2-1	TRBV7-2	TGTGCCAGCAGCTTAGTGGGAAAGACAGGGGGCCTCAGGAATGAGCAGTTCTTC	CASSLVGKTGGLRNEQFF
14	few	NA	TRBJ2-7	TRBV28	TGTGCCAGCAGTTTAAACGGCGGGATCTACGAGCAGTACTTC	CASSLNGGIYEQYF
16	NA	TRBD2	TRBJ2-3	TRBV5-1	TGCGCCAGCAGCTTGGCCGGAGCGGGATCCGAAGATACGCAGTATTTT	CASSLAGAGSEDTQYF
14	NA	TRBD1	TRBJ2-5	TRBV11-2	TGTGCCAGCAGCCCAATACAGGGGCAAGAGACCCAGTACTTC	CASSPIQGQETQYF
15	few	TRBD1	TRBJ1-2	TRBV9	TGTGCCAGCAGCGATAAGGGACAGGTGGACTATGGCTACACCTTC	CASSDKGQVDYGYTF
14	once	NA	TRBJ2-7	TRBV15	TGTGCCACCAGCATCCGGACAGCGGACTACGAGCAGTACTTC	CATSIRTADYEQYF
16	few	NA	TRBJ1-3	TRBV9	TGTGCCAGCAGCGTAGCTGCAGGACACTCTGGAAACACCATATATTTT	CASSVAAGHSGNTIYF
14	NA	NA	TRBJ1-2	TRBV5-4	TGTGCCAGCAGCTTATCCGGGACAATTTATGGCTACACCTTC	CASSLSGTIYGYTF
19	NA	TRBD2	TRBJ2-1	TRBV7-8	TGTGCCAGCAGCTCACTGGGACTAGCGGGCCGCCGCTCCTACAATGAGCAGTTCTTC	CASSSLGLAGRRSYNEQFF
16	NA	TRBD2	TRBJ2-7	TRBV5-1	TGCGCCAGCAGCTTGTCAGCAGCGGGAGTGTCCTACGAGCAGTACTTC	CASSLSAAGVSYEQYF
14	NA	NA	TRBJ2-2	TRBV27	TGTGCCAGCAGTTGGGGACAAAGCACCGGGGAGCTGTTTTTT	CASSWGQSTGELFF
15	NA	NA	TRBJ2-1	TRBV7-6	TGTGCCAGCAGCTTGGACTTTACGACCAGGGGTGAGCAGTTCTTC	CASSLDFTTRGEQFF
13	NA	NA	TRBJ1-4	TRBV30	TGTGCCTGGAGTGTGGGGCAGGCTGAAAAACTGTTTTTT	CAWSVGQAEKLFF
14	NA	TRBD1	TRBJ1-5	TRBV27	TGTGCCAGCAGTCTCGGACAGGGCTATCAGCCCCAGCATTTT	CASSLGQGYQPQHF
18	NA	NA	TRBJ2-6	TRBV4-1	TGCGCCAGCAGCCAAGAGGGGGCAGGGTACCTTGGGGCCAACGTCCTGACTTTC	CASSQEGAGYLGANVLTF
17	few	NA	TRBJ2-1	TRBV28	TGTGCCAGCAGTTTGGGGGCCACGGGGTTATCCTACAATGAGCAGTTCTTC	CASSLGATGLSYNEQFF
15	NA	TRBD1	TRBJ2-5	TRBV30	TGTGCCTGGAGTGAAAACAGGGGGGTGGGAGAGACCCAGTACTTC	CAWSENRGVGETQYF
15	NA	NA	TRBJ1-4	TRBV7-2	TGTGCCAGCAGCCCACCATCCTGGGACATTGAAAAACTGTTTTTT	CASSPPSWDIEKLFF
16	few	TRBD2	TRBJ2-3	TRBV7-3	TGTGCCAGCAGCCAATTCGGGACTAGCGGGGGAGATACGCAGTATTTT	CASSQFGTSGGDTQYF
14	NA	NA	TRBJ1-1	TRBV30	TGTGCCTGGAGTGTATCAGGGTCCGGCACTGAAGCTTTCTTT	CAWSVSGSGTEAFF
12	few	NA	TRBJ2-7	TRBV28	TGTGCCAGCAGCCTTCGTCCGGGCGAGCAGTACTTC	CASSLRPGEQYF
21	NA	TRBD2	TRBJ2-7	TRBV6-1	TGTGCCAGCAGCGAAGTGAGGAAGGCGGGAGGGCTCCTGAACGTTTACTACGAGCAGTACTTC	CASSEVRKAGGLLNVYYEQYF
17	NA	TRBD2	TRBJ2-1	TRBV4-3	TGCGCCAGCAGCCAAGGTGGGCAGCGGGAAGGCTACAATGAGCAGTTCTTC	CASSQGGQREGYNEQFF
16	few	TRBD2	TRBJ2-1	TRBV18	TGTGCCAGCTCACCACCAAGCGGGAGGGCCCACAATGAGCAGTTCTTC	CASSPPSGRAHNEQFF
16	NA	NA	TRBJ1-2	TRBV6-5	TGTGCCAGCAGTTTAGGGGGGGGGCCCGCCCTGAGCGGCTACACCTTC	CASSLGGGPALSGYTF
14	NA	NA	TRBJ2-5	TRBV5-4	TGTGCCAGCAGCTTGGACTCCTCCGGGAAGACCCAGTACTTC	CASSLDSSGKTQYF
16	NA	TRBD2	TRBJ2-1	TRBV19	TGTGCCAGTAGTCAAAGACTAGCGGGAAGGGGTAGTGAGCAGTTCTTC	CASSQRLAGRGSEQFF
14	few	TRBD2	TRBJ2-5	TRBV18	TGTGCCAGCTCACCTGCGGGACTACAAGAGACCCAGTACTTC	CASSPAGLQETQYF
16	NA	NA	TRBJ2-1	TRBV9	TGTGCCAGCAGCGTAGGCGGGTCCCCGGCCTACAATGAGCAGTTCTTC	CASSVGGSPAYNEQFF
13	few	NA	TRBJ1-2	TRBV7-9	TGTGCCAGCAGCTTAGTACAGGGCTATGGCTACACCTTC	CASSLVQGYGYTF
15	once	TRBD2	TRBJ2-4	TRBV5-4	TGTGCCAGCAGCTTGGGCGGGAGGGAGGAAAACATTCAGTACTTC	CASSLGGREENIQYF
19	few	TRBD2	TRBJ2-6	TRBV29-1	TGCAGCGTTTCGTCTAGAGGCGGCGGGAGGAAATCTGGGGCCAACGTCCTGACTTTC	CSVSSRGGGRKSGANVLTF
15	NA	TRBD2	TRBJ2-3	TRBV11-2	TGTGCCAGCAGCTTAGGGGGACTAGGGTACGATACGCAGTATTTT	CASSLGGLGYDTQYF
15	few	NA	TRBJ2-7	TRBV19	TGTGCCAGTAGTATAAATCATCCAGGGTCCTACGAGCAGTACTTC	CASSINHPGSYEQYF
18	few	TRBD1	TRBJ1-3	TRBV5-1	TGCGCCAGCAGCCCTACGAGACAGGGGGCGTTGAGTGGAAACACCATATATTTT	CASSPTRQGALSGNTIYF
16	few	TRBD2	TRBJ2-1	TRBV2	TGTGCCAGCTTTGAGTCTAGCGGGAGCATGTCCCCTGAGCAGTTCTTC	CASFESSGSMSPEQFF
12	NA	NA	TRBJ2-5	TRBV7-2	TGTGCCAGCAGCCCTCGGAGTGAGACCCAGTACTTC	CASSPRSETQYF
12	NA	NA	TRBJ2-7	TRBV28	TGTGCCACCCAAGGAGGTTTGGGCGAGCAGTACTTC	CATQGGLGEQYF
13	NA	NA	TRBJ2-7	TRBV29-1	TGCAGCGTTGTGTCTGCCCTAACCTACGAGCAGTACTTC	CSVVSALTYEQYF